This is a list of T cell receptor beta chains from one sample in a study of blood T cell repertoires in COVID-19. Clones were read by immunoSEQ multiplex PCR, and TCRdb kept only the in-frame ones, dropping some. The data contain some 400,000 clones, around 87% of them seen just once; the ten biggest clones take up 1.3%. Source material: PBMCs or T cells enriched from blood (not recorded which). The source of these receptors is a man under 40 who had recovered from COVID-19. The CDR3 runs from the conserved cysteine through the conserved F or W. A D gene is named only where the DNA matches it firmly. Clone size is shown for a subset of rows, as once, few, many or a class of expanded clone.

d_gene	v_gene	j_gene	abundance	CDR3nt	CDR3aa
.	TRBV7-2	TRBJ1-3	.	TGTGCCAGCAGCCTTGTGGGGCAGGCTACTGGAAACACCATATATTTT	CASSLVGQATGNTIYF
.	TRBV28	TRBJ1-3	.	TGTGCCACATCGGACAGTTATGGAAACACCATATATTTT	CATSDSYGNTIYF
.	TRBV10-3	TRBJ2-5	.	TGTGCCATCAGTGAAGGAAGGGGTGGGGAGACCCAGTACTTC	CAISEGRGGETQYF
.	TRBV12-3/TRBV12-4	TRBJ1-1	.	TGTGCCAGCAGGCCTAGATACACTGAAGCTTTCTTT	CASRPRYTEAFF
.	TRBV6-5	TRBJ2-2	.	TGTGCCAGCAGGCCTCCGACAGGAAACGGGGAGCTGTTTTTT	CASRPPTGNGELFF
.	TRBV11-2	TRBJ1-3	.	TGTGCCAGCAGCTTAGACAGAAGCTCTGGAAACACCATATATTTT	CASSLDRSSGNTIYF
TRBD2	TRBV4-3	TRBJ2-3	.	TGCGCCAGCAGCCAATCAACGGGACTAGCGGGGTATACGCAGTATTTT	CASSQSTGLAGYTQYF
TRBD1	TRBV27	TRBJ1-1	.	TGTGCCAGCAGTTTATCGAGACAGGGTAACACTGAAGCTTTCTTT	CASSLSRQGNTEAFF
.	TRBV11-2	TRBJ1-1	.	TGTGCCAGCAGCGTCCGAAGGAGCACTGAAGCTTTCTTT	CASSVRRSTEAFF
.	TRBV10-1	TRBJ1-1	.	TGCGCCAGCATGGCAGGGTCGGGCACTGAAGCTTTCTTT	CASMAGSGTEAFF
.	TRBV4-1	TRBJ1-2	.	TGCGCCAGCAGCCAAGCATTGACAGAGAAGGTCTATGGCTACACCTTC	CASSQALTEKVYGYTF
.	TRBV6-5	TRBJ1-2	.	TGTGCCAGCAGTCTGAACAGGGTGGATGGCTACACCTTC	CASSLNRVDGYTF
.	TRBV4-2	TRBJ1-4	.	TGTGCCAGCAGCCCCCTAGCCTCTGCAACTAATGAAAAACTGTTTTTT	CASSPLASATNEKLFF
.	TRBV6-1	TRBJ2-7	.	TGTGCCAGCAGTGAAGTCGCAACGCGGTACGAGCAGTACTTC	CASSEVATRYEQYF
.	TRBV6-1	TRBJ2-5	.	TGTGCCAGCAGTGAAGAGGTACTAGATTCGGAGACCCAGTACTTC	CASSEEVLDSETQYF
.	TRBV10-3	TRBJ1-1	.	TGTGCCATCAGACAGGCAGTGAACACTGAAGCTTTCTTT	CAIRQAVNTEAFF
.	TRBV9	TRBJ2-1	.	TGTGCCAGCAGCGTAGACGGGGGTACCTACAATGAGCAGTTCTTC	CASSVDGGTYNEQFF
TRBD1	TRBV30	TRBJ1-5	.	TGTGCCTGGAGCTTCGGCAGGGGGAACCAGCCCCAGCATTTT	CAWSFGRGNQPQHF
.	TRBV27	TRBJ1-4	.	TGTGCCAGCAGCCGAACGGTGGCTAATGAAAAACTGTTTTTT	CASSRTVANEKLFF
TRBD1	TRBV6-2/TRBV6-3	TRBJ1-1	once	TGTGCCAGCAGTTCACGCCGACAGGGCGCCACTGAAGCTTTCTTT	CASSSRRQGATEAFF
TRBD1	TRBV5-1	TRBJ1-3	.	TGCGCCAGCAGCTCGGGACAGGGAGGCTCTGGAAACACCATATATTTT	CASSSGQGGSGNTIYF
.	TRBV7-9	TRBJ2-3	.	TGTGCCAGCAGCCCCGGGCTGCGGGGCACAGATACGCAGTATTTT	CASSPGLRGTDTQYF
.	TRBV6-2/TRBV6-3	TRBJ2-7	.	TGTGCCAGCAGTCAAAGTGAGGGTACCGTGTACGAGCAGTACTTC	CASSQSEGTVYEQYF
TRBD1	TRBV18	TRBJ2-3	.	TGTGCCAGCTCACCGACAGGGAGAAGGGCAGATACGCAGTATTTT	CASSPTGRRADTQYF
.	TRBV5-5	TRBJ2-7	.	TGTGCCAGCAGCCCGAGCTCCTACGAGCAGTACTTC	CASSPSSYEQYF
TRBD2	TRBV4-2	TRBJ2-7	once	TGTGCCAGCAGCCAAGACCCTCAGCGGGGACTGCAGTACTTC	CASSQDPQRGLQYF
.	TRBV11-2	TRBJ1-1	.	TGTGCCAGCGACGGGTGGGACACTGAAGCTTTCTTT	CASDGWDTEAFF
.	TRBV7-9	TRBJ2-2	once	TGTGCCAGCAGCCGGGAAACGAACACCGGGGAGCTGTTTTTT	CASSRETNTGELFF
.	TRBV7-8	TRBJ2-7	.	TGTGCCAGCATGACCGGGTACGAGCAGTACTTC	CASMTGYEQYF
.	TRBV7-8	TRBJ1-1	.	TGTGCCAGCAGCCGGCAGAGGACTGAAGCTTTCTTT	CASSRQRTEAFF
.	TRBV19	TRBJ2-1	.	TGTGCCAGTAACCAGGGCTTCAATGAGCAGTTCTTC	CASNQGFNEQFF
TRBD1	TRBV14	TRBJ1-1	few	TGTGCCAGCAGCCATACAGGGGGCATGCTCGCGAACACTGAAGCTTTCTTT	CASSHTGGMLANTEAFF
TRBD1	TRBV3-1/TRBV3-2	TRBJ2-2	.	TGTGCCAGCAGCCAAGGGGACAGGGGATTCCGGGGGGAGCTGTTTTTT	CASSQGDRGFRGELFF
.	TRBV7-9	TRBJ1-2	.	TGTGCCAGCAGCTTCCCAGGCTATGGCTACACCTTC	CASSFPGYGYTF
.	TRBV5-1	TRBJ1-1	.	TGCGCCAGCACTCTAAATGGACAGCAGATGAACACTGAAGCTTTCTTT	CASTLNGQQMNTEAFF
TRBD1	TRBV11-3	TRBJ1-3	.	TGTGCCAGCAGCCTCACAGGGGCCGGAAACACCATATATTTT	CASSLTGAGNTIYF
.	TRBV25-1	TRBJ1-2	.	TGTGCCAGCAGTGCGAGTATAGGCTACACCTTC	CASSASIGYTF
.	TRBV4-2	TRBJ2-1	.	TGTGCCAGCAGCCAAGAATTAGTAGGACAAAGCTCCTACAATGAGCAGTTCTTC	CASSQELVGQSSYNEQFF
TRBD1	TRBV5-4	TRBJ2-2	.	TGTGCCAGCAGCTCGGAGACAGGGGGGACCGGGGAGCTGTTTTTT	CASSSETGGTGELFF
TRBD1	TRBV7-9	TRBJ1-1	.	TGTGCCAGCACCTTAGGACAGGGGGAAGCTTTCTTT	CASTLGQGEAFF
.	TRBV6-5	TRBJ1-6	.	TGTGCCAGCAGTTACTCGACCAGGGTCGGCTCACCCCTCCACTTT	CASSYSTRVGSPLHF
.	TRBV7-9	TRBJ1-6	few	TGTGCCAGCAGCCCCCCGGCGGGCAAAAATTCACCCCTCCACTTT	CASSPPAGKNSPLHF
.	TRBV4-3	TRBJ1-4	.	TGCGCCAGCAGCCAAGATCCAGGGCAGCGTGAAAAACTGTTTTTT	CASSQDPGQREKLFF
TRBD1	TRBV6-5	TRBJ1-2	.	TGTGCCAGCAGTTACGACAGGGTTCATGGCTACACCTTC	CASSYDRVHGYTF
.	TRBV3-1/TRBV3-2	TRBJ2-7	.	TGTGCCAGCAGCCAAGATCCAGACTACGAGCAGTACTTC	CASSQDPDYEQYF
.	TRBV21-1	TRBJ2-5	.	TGTGCCAGCAGCAAAGAGTCTAGGTCCCCTTCGGAGACCCAGTACTTC	CASSKESRSPSETQYF
.	TRBV25-1	TRBJ2-7	.	TGTGCCAGCAGTGAAGGGTGGGGGGTGGAGCAGTACTTC	CASSEGWGVEQYF
TRBD1	TRBV27	TRBJ2-1	.	TGTGCCAGCAGTTTAGGGGGGACAGGGTCCTACAATGAGCAGTTCTTC	CASSLGGTGSYNEQFF